The present TCR beta chain was sequenced within a study of blood T cell repertoires in COVID-19 (dated by TCRdb to 2020 to 2022). Study-level background: Samples covering the acute and convalescent phases of COVID-19 were provided by collaborators in the United States, Italy and Spain. The material from the prospective study consisted of cDNA or gDNA derived from T cells, B-cell-depleted T cells, or PBMCs. The dataset comprised deeply sampled blood TCRbeta repertoires from subjects exposed to, actively infected with, or recovered from COVID-19. The repertoires were released in a freely available public database intended as a resource for research on the immune response to SARS-CoV-2. Samples were obtained from the ongoing ImmuneRACE study (first 160 participants) and from 1,254 subjects provided by 6 global collaborators. Nearly every sample came with metadata listing a de-identified subject ID, COVID-19 status, age in years and sex. Where available, HLA class I and class II types were taken from metadata supplied by the sample provider and were not determined by assay-based typing.

Summary of the overall study and its limitations: Clinical and demographic metadata were provided uncurated, with the amount varying by source and participant.

Its CDR3 holds 16 amino acids, cysteine through phenylalanine. Solely the CDR3 DNA is kept, with 48 bases framed from the first base. V ends up 0 bases short and J 5 bases short, with an unmatched junction base count of 5. CDR1 is given as SGHDT and CDR2 as YYEEEE, both from the germline V gene. TCRbeta CDR3 regions were amplified from genomic DNA by means of the immunoSEQ Assay, a bias-controlled multiplex PCR. Under the source paper's analysis protocol: Nucleated cell counts per sample were estimated from amplification of reference gene primers within the assay. To quantify the absolute abundance of each unique TCRbeta CDR3 rearrangement, sequence reads were collapsed and filtered. For each sample, productive Simpson clonality was calculated as the square root of Simpson's diversity index across productive rearrangements. The table comes from immuneACCESS by way of TCRdb, which keeps in-frame sequences with V and J called. Part of the clones is missing from these tables; in studies checked, under half for an unresolved V gene and the rest for unknown reasons. V and J calls and clone size are those listed in that table; D and trimming were worked out from the DNA. The table for this sample lists fewer than 350,000 clones; 86% of them were counted only once. The biggest ten clones account for about 8.6% of the sample.

Whole blood was collected in K2EDTA tubes by collaborating institutions according to the institutions' own protocols. Collaborator samples were shipped for TCRbeta analysis as frozen whole blood, isolated PBMCs, or DNA extracted from either sample type. Turning to this clone: It has no known antigen specificity. One base away there is no much larger clone; base qualities are not given.

The sequence is built from TRBV5-6 and TRBJ1-5, with TRBD1 matching 10 junction bases. The receptor was derived from a man aged 35-49 years with active or convalescent COVID-19. Sequenced: peripheral blood. CDR3 loop: CASSLAVGTGDQPQHF. The base sequence is TGTGCCAGCAGCTTGGCGGTCGGGACAGGGGATCAGCCCCAGCATTTT.